This T cell receptor beta chain was recovered during a study of PD-L1 blockade in urothelial cancer. On the study more broadly: Prior chemotherapy ranged from 0 to 3 regimens per patient.

Method: immunoSEQ multiplex PCR; TCRdb's copy keeps in-frame clones and lacks some. The sample consists of tens of thousands of clones, about 81% of them appearing once. Time point here: pretreatment peripheral blood. Patients in the study were battling locally advanced or metastatic urothelial carcinoma. Germline-derived CDR1 and CDR2 are LNHDA and SQIVND (reference sequence). This CDR3 has 14 amino acids. V lost 5 bases, J lost 2 bases, and 5 bases stayed unmatched. The V gene is TRBV19, the J gene TRBJ1-1; TRBD1 aligns across 7 bases. This material consisted of PBMCs, taken around atezolizumab (anti-PD-L1) treatment. The receptor comes from a man aged 45-65 years with urothelial cancer. CDR3 coding DNA: TGTGCCAGTAGTGTGGGACAGACTAACACTGAAGCTTTCTTT. Protein sequence: CASSVGQTNTEAFF.